This note documents a single T cell receptor beta chain sequence. The antigen remains undetermined. TCRdb's table, derived via immunoSEQ multiplex PCR, lists solely in-frame clones and lacks some. The data show around 100,000 clones, around three quarters seen once. This CDR3 contains 15 residues. The J segment lost 7 bases and the V segment lost 3 bases, leaving 8 bases of the junction unmatched. Germline CDR1 reads WSHSY; CDR2 reads SAAADI. These data belong to a study of Ad26.COV2.S vaccination and SARS-CoV-2 variants. Study findings and constraints: Substantial response breadth was reportedly seen for spike-specific CD8+ and CD4+ T cells after vaccination. Spike-specific TCR breadth ran higher among vaccine recipients than placebo recipients. Measures of TCR breadth and depth may have fallen short of total T cell responses.

The sequencing here drew on peripheral blood, taken after recovery from COVID-19. The chain employs TRBV10-2 and TRBJ2-3; 9 bases are a match to TRBD2. The receptor was isolated from a human donor who had recovered from COVID-19. The CDR3: CASSEQRGVAHTQYF. CDR3 coding DNA: TGCGCCAGCAGTGAACAGCGGGGGGTTGCCCATACGCAGTATTTT.